The clone carrying this T cell receptor beta chain showed up just once. Its antigen is currently unknown. Germline CDR1 is SQVTM and CDR2 is ANQGSEA. The CDR3 runs to 10 residues. Between the trimmed V and J ends, which lost 5 bases and 6 bases, there was a span of 7 bases. Here immunoSEQ multiplex PCR was the method, and the copy in TCRdb shows in-frame clones only, minus some. The sample shows under 150,000 clones, roughly 92% of them seen only once. The sample is drawn from a study of T cell responses to AZD1222 COVID-19 vaccine. Notes on the study in general: Sampling that yielded the repertoires occurred only after the peak T cell response.

The TCR originated in an adult in good health. The J gene is TRBJ1-2, the V gene TRBV29-1; D is ambiguous. Sample: peripheral blood, taken on day 0 of AZD1222 vaccination. CDR3 region: CSVRYDGYTF. The CDR3 nucleotides read TGCAGCGTTCGTTACGATGGCTACACCTTC.